Below, 15 T cell receptor beta chains from the same sample are listed, as sequenced in a study of blood T cell repertoires in COVID-19. TCRdb's table, derived via immunoSEQ multiplex PCR, lists solely in-frame clones and lacks some. The table includes about 170,000 clones, around 87% detected once. The sequenced material came from peripheral blood. Receptor source: a woman older than 75 with COVID-19, enrolled during active disease.

The J gene is TRBJ2-7, the V gene TRBV29-1; a weak D match, TRBD2 (5 bases). The CDR3 is 12 residues long. CDR1 and CDR2 (germline): SQVTM, ANQGSEA. V was trimmed by 6 bases and J by 5 bases, leaving 14 bases between them. As DNA, the CDR3 is TGCAGCGTGAAGGAATCCGGGAACGAGCAGTACTTC. It is translated as CSVKESGNEQYF.

This chain uses TRBV6-5 with TRBJ2-2; tentatively, D is TRBD1 (5 bases). The length of the CDR3 is 12 residues. The germline V and J ends were trimmed by 6 bases and 7 bases, with 9 bases remaining between them. In germline, CDR1 is MNHEY, CDR2 SVGAGI. The CDR3 sequence is CASRGVSGELFF. The CDR3 DNA reads as TGTGCCAGCAGAGGGGTGAGCGGGGAGCTGTTTTTT.

In nucleotides, the CDR3 is TGTGCCAGCAGCAAGAGTAGCGGGACTCTCTACGAGCAGTACTTC. Amino acid sequence: CASSKSSGTLYEQYF. This chain links TRBV21-1 with TRBJ2-7; TRBD2 is taken as the D call from the table, unchecked against the DNA. TRBV21-1 is listed as a pseudogene. The CDR3 is 15 residues long.

The rearrangement uses TRBV5-4 and TRBJ2-3; TRBD2 aligns across 8 bases. CDR1 and CDR2 from the germline V gene are SGHNT and YYREEE (reference sequence). The CDR3 loop spans 14 amino acids. After removal of 0 bases from V and 6 bases from J, the junction contained 3 bases not matched to a gene. DNA for the CDR3: TGTGCCAGCAGCTTGGCGGGAGGGGGGGATACGCAGTATTTT. This gives the protein CASSLAGGGDTQYF.

The V and J genes are TRBV18 and TRBJ1-2, with 8 bases identical to TRBD1. This CDR3 region has 13 residues. V gave up 3 bases and J gave up 3 bases; unmatched junction bases: 0. Germline values: CDR1 KGHSH, CDR2 LQKENI. The CDR3 DNA sequence: TGTGCCAGCTCACCGGGACAGGACTATGGCTACACCTTC. Protein: CASSPGQDYGYTF.

CDR3 sequence reads: CASSLLRFSSGQYF. The CDR3 nucleotides read TGTGCCAGCAGCTTACTACGGTTCTCATCGGGGCAGTACTTC. The chain is built from TRBV7-8 and TRBJ2-7; no reliable D call. Germline CDR1 SGHVS, CDR2 FQNEAQ. The germline V and J ends were trimmed by 2 bases and 9 bases, with 17 bases remaining between them. The CDR3 consists of 14 residues.

The chain recombines TRBV29-1 with TRBJ1-2, with 11 bases matching TRBD1. Trimming cost V 5 bases and J 2 bases; bases outside gene matches: 7. Germline V lookup: CDR1 SQVTM, CDR2 ANQGSEA. This CDR3 comprises 15 residues. This CDR3 is CSVTRTGGANYGYTF. The CDR3 coding sequence is TGCAGCGTTACCCGGACAGGGGGCGCAAACTATGGCTACACCTTC.

V and J are TRBV25-1 and TRBJ2-3, with 8 bases that match TRBD2. Losses at the gene ends were 10 bases for V and 9 bases for J; bases not matched to a gene: 9. The CDR3 length is 12 residues. Germline V gene data show CDR1 as MGHDK and CDR2 as SYGVNS. As DNA, the CDR3 is TGTGCCACCGCGGGGGGAAAGTGGACGCAGTATTTT. The encoded protein is CATAGGKWTQYF.

The chain is built from TRBV5-1 and TRBJ2-2, with TRBD2 identical over 11 bases. CDR1 is SGHRS and CDR2 is YFSETQ in the germline V gene. The trim removed 5 bases at V and 6 bases at J, leaving 12 bases unmatched. This CDR3 spans 17 amino acids. CDR3 region: CASSSSLAGGPSGELFF. In nucleotides, the CDR3 is TGCGCCAGCAGTTCCTCCTTAGCGGGAGGGCCTTCCGGGGAGCTGTTTTTT.

This chain joins TRBV29-1 and TRBJ1-2, with D maybe TRBD1 (5 bases). Germline V gene lookup returns CDR1 SQVTM and CDR2 ANQGSEA. Trimming took 6 bases from V and 7 from J, leaving 12 bases between them. This CDR3 has 11 residues. In DNA form, the CDR3 reads TGCAGCGTGGGGCAGGGAAGTGGCTACACCTTC. It encodes CSVGQGSGYTF.

The chain links TRBV5-1 to TRBJ2-3; 8 bases are a match to TRBD2. With V trimmed by 1 base and J by 1 base, 2 bases remained unmatched. This CDR3 is 15 amino acids long. Germline assignment: CDR1 SGHRS and CDR2 YFSETQ. The CDR3 loop reads CASSLTGRGTDTQYF. For the CDR3, the DNA is TGCGCCAGCAGCTTGACCGGGAGGGGCACAGATACGCAGTATTTT.

The chain is built from TRBV5-1 and TRBJ2-5, with TRBD1 identical over 7 bases. The V and J ends lost 5 bases and 2 bases, in that order; junction bases with no gene match: 6. Germline CDR1 reads SGHRS; CDR2 reads YFSETQ. The CDR3 contains 14 residues. DNA for the CDR3: TGCGCCAGCAGACAGGGGACCACACAAGAGACCCAGTACTTC. Translation gives CASRQGTTQETQYF.

This chain joins TRBV3-1 (or the pseudogene TRBV3-2) and TRBJ1-2; 11 bases agree with TRBD1. This CDR3 region has 14 residues. The V gene's germline CDR1 is LGHDT and CDR2 YNNKEL (reference sequence). V shed 1 base and J 7 bases; nucleotides not matched to a gene: 2. The CDR3 DNA reads TGTGCCAGCAGCCAAGGCGGGACAGGGGGTGGCTACACCTTC. This translates into CASSQGGTGGGYTF.

The V gene is TRBV27, the J gene TRBJ1-2, with 12 bases that match TRBD1. The V gene's germline CDR1 is MNHEY and CDR2 SMNVEV (reference sequence). The CDR3 is 18 residues long. V lost 3 bases and J lost 1; bases outside the gene matches: 9. The CDR3 coding sequence is TGTGCCAGCAGTTTCTACCGGGACAGGGGGCTCAATAACTATGGCTACACCTTC. It translates to CASSFYRDRGLNNYGYTF.

In this sample, this clone turned up a few times. This chain joins TRBV9 and TRBJ1-2; 9 nucleotides line up with TRBD1. The germline CDR1 and CDR2 sequences are SGDLS and YYNGEE. The CDR3 extends over 14 amino acids. J gave up 4 bases and V 3 bases, and 4 bases lay outside the gene matches. CDR3 residues: CASSGRQGVYGYTF. CDR3 DNA: TGTGCCAGCAGCGGCCGACAGGGGGTCTATGGCTACACCTTC. The complete variable domain, with remaining parts taken from reference TRBV9 and TRBJ1-2, reads DSGVTQTPKHLITATGQRVTLRCSPRSGDLSVYWYQQSLDQGLQFLIQYYNGEERAKGNILERFSAQQFPDLHSELNLSSLELGDSALYFCASSGRQGVYGYTFGSGTRLTVV.